One and the same sample provided the 15 T cell receptor beta chains below, sequenced in a study of regulatory T cells in long-lasting Graves disease. As to time point: newly diagnosed GD, antithyroid drugs for less than 3 months. Scientists built the TCR library using RNA that was extracted from PBMCs. Library construction for TCR beta used iRepertoire HTBI primers and Arm-PCR of CDR3 regions. TCRdb used MiXCR to reprocess the multiplex PCR reads, holding one entry per CDR3 protein. This sample has roughly 400,000 distinct CDR3 sequences, with 14% to 15% found just once. These data were also reused for a study on T cells in Graves' hyperthyroidism and ophthalmopathy.

Here the sequenced sample was peripheral blood mononuclear cells (PBMCs), taken at new diagnosis, from a patient treated with antithyroid drugs. The receptor set was obtained from a woman in her forties with Graves disease.

This clonotype was seen repeatedly, ten times or more. The chain employs TRBV28 and TRBJ1-4, with 9 bases matching TRBD1. The CDR3 length is 15 residues. V lost 3 bases and J lost 4; bases outside the gene matches: 3. From germline, CDR1 is MDHEN and CDR2 SYDVKM. CDR3 amino acids: CASSLTGGGNEKLFF. The CDR3 nucleotides are TGTGCCAGCAGTTTGACAGGGGGGGGTAATGAAAAACTGTTTTTT.

The chain recombines TRBV5-4 with TRBJ2-1; TRBD1 is a possible D gene (6 bases). Germline CDR1 reads SGHNT; CDR2 reads YYREEE (reference sequence). V lost 0 bases and J 1 base, leaving 11 bases between the germline ends. The CDR3 covers 16 residues. CDR3 loop: CASSLGAGASYNEQFF. The CDR3 DNA follows: TGTGCCAGCAGCTTGGGGGCAGGGGCATCCTACAATGAGCAGTTCTTC.

This clonotype came up many times. The chain uses TRBV27 and TRBJ2-3; 9 positions agree with TRBD1. The CDR3 runs to 16 residues. CDR1 is MNHEY and CDR2 is SMNVEV in the germline V gene (reference sequence). The V gene end was trimmed by 5 bases and the J gene end by 3 bases; junction bases not matched to a gene: 9. The CDR3 is CASSRQGGIPTDTQYF. CDR3 coding DNA: TGTGCCAGCAGTCGACAGGGGGGAATCCCTACAGATACGCAGTATTTT.

At least ten counts were recorded for this clonotype. V is TRBV25-1 and J is TRBJ2-1, with 10 bases matching TRBD2. This CDR3 region has 19 residues. Germline V CDR1 and CDR2: MGHDK, SYGVNS. V lost 0 bases and J lost 7; bases outside the gene matches: 15. DNA of the CDR3: TGTGCCAGCAGTGAATATTTTCCTTCGTCGCTAGCGGGAGATAATGAGCAGTTCTTC. This sequence encodes CASSEYFPSSLAGDNEQFF.

The CDR3 sequence is CASSPLEGAGANYGYTF. CDR3 nucleotide sequence: TGTGCCAGCAGTCCACTGGAGGGGGCAGGAGCTAACTATGGCTACACCTTC. This chain uses TRBV28 with TRBJ1-2; 7 bases agree with TRBD1. V shed 5 bases and J 0 bases; nucleotides not matched to a gene: 12. The V gene's germline CDR1 is MDHEN and CDR2 SYDVKM. The CDR3 is 17 amino acids.

This clonotype has ten or more counts. The J gene is TRBJ2-6, the V gene TRBV12-3 or TRBV12-4; D is ambiguous. This CDR3 comprises 13 residues. The V gene lost 8 bases and the J gene lost 4 bases, with 9 bases spanning the gap. The CDR3 sequence is CASELGGANVLTF. The CDR3 DNA sequence: TGTGCCAGCGAGCTTGGAGGGGCCAACGTCCTGACTTTC.

This clonotype was picked up many times. The rearrangement uses TRBV11-2 and TRBJ2-2; 13 bases are a match to TRBD2. V lost 5 bases and J lost 1; bases outside the gene matches: 4. From germline, CDR1 is SGHAT and CDR2 FQNNGV. This CDR3 is built from 17 residues. The CDR3 loop is CASSRRLAGGNTGELFF. CDR3 bases: TGTGCCAGCAGCCGAAGACTAGCGGGAGGGAACACCGGGGAGCTGTTTTTT.

Many counts were recorded for this clonotype. This chain links TRBV6-1 with TRBJ2-1; 12 nucleotides agree with TRBD2. Germline-derived CDR1 and CDR2 are MNHNS and SASEGT. The CDR3 totals 21 residues. The trim removed 5 bases at V and 9 bases at J, leaving 26 bases unmatched. CDR3: CASSNTPETPGLAGLSGEQFF. CDR3 in DNA: TGTGCCAGCAGTAATACCCCCGAGACTCCGGGACTAGCGGGCCTGTCGGGTGAGCAGTTCTTC.

The V gene is TRBV20-1, the J gene TRBJ1-4; D not resolved. CDR3 length equals 14 residues. V lost 2 bases to trimming and J lost 2 bases, with 9 bases between them. The germline V gene has CDR1 DFQATT and CDR2 SNEGSKA (reference sequence). CDR3 nucleotides: TGCAGTGCTAGATCCGACTCCACTAATGAAAAACTGTTTTTT. Encoded protein: CSARSDSTNEKLFF.

About this clonotype: One base away lies a much larger clone, so this may be a sequencing read error. Lacking the conserved final phenylalanine or tryptophan, this CDR3 likely reflects a read error. This chain links TRBV5-8 with TRBJ1-2; TRBD1 matches at 11 bases. V trimming: 0 bases; J trimming: 3 bases; junction bases outside the gene matches: 1. The germline gives CDR1 SGHTS, CDR2 YDEGEE. The CDR3 contains 15 residues. As DNA, the CDR3 is TGTGCCAGCAGCTTGGGGACAGGGGGCGACTATGGCTACACCCTC. This encodes CASSLGTGGDYGYTL.

The chain carries TRBV19 and TRBJ1-1; D gene ambiguous. V was shortened by 9 bases and J by 0 bases, with 17 bases between the two germline ends. Germline CDR1 reads LNHDA; CDR2 reads SQIVND (reference sequence). This CDR3 has 15 amino acids. CDR3 residues: CASTIAGGLNTEAFF. In DNA form, the CDR3 reads TGTGCCAGCACTATCGCTGGAGGACTGAACACTGAAGCTTTCTTT. The variable domain in full, completed from reference TRBV19 and TRBJ1-1, reads DGGITQSPKYLFRKEGQNVTLSCEQNLNHDAMYWYRQDPGQGLRLIYYSQIVNDFQKGDIAEGYSVSREKKESFPLTVTSAQKNPTAFYLCASTIAGGLNTEAFFGQGTRLTVV.

The V gene is TRBV18, the J gene TRBJ1-1, with unresolved D. Germline lookup yields CDR1 KGHSH and CDR2 LQKENI. V shed 1 base and J shed 11 bases, with 11 bases lying between them. This CDR3 contains 12 residues. Here the CDR3 reads CASSPRAPAAFF. The CDR3 bases are TGTGCCAGCTCACCACGGGCCCCAGCTGCTTTCTTT.

This clonotype occurred many times. V usage is TRBV2 and J usage is TRBJ1-1; unclear D gene. V gave up 6 bases and J gave up 6 bases, with 5 bases separating them. The V gene's germline CDR1 is SNHLY and CDR2 FYNNEI. This CDR3 spans 10 amino acids. In DNA, the CDR3 is TGTGCCAGCAGGCTATCTGAAGCTTTCTTT. It translates to CASRLSEAFF.

This clonotype was seen repeatedly, ten times or more. The V call is TRBV9, the J call TRBJ1-1, with 7 nucleotides matching TRBD1. CDR1 is SGDLS and CDR2 is YYNGEE in the germline V gene. CDR3 size: 14 residues. V shed 5 bases, J shed 4 bases, and the junction held 8 bases outside the gene matches. The CDR3, as DNA: TGTGCCAGCAGGAAAGGGGGCGCGGGCACTGAAGCTTTCTTT. Translation: CASRKGGAGTEAFF.

The table lists this clonotype with many counts. The CDR3 DNA follows: TGTGCCAGCAGCCCCCGGTCAGACTATGGCTACACCTTC. Its protein product is CASSPRSDYGYTF. The chain carries TRBV4-2 and TRBJ1-2; no clear D gene. There are 13 residues in the CDR3. V lost 4 bases and J 3 bases, leaving 9 bases between the germline ends. Per the germline V gene, CDR1 is LGHNA and CDR2 is YNFKEQ.